This is a list of T cell receptor beta chains from one sample in a study of blood T cell repertoires in COVID-19. The data were produced by immunoSEQ multiplex PCR, yet TCRdb's version contains in-frame clones alone and is incomplete. The table lists 140,000 or so clones, roughly 80% of them singletons. The sequenced sample consisted of peripheral blood. The receptor set was obtained from a man between 70 and 80 years old who had recovered from COVID-19. CDR3s leave out the opening cysteine and the closing phenylalanine or tryptophan.

TRBJ2-6,TRBV28,ASTVRDWSNVLT
TRBJ2-1,TRBV6-1,ASSDRSGGRRVDEQF
TRBJ1-1,TRBV29-1,SVRGTGMNTEAF
TRBJ1-2,TRBV5-6,ASSNTGFNYGYT
TRBJ1-1,TRBV7-2,ASSSRQGKAF
TRBJ2-7,TRBV29-1,SVGTQSYEQY
TRBJ2-5,TRBV6-1,ASSEAILTSGRAYQETQY
TRBJ1-1,TRBV10-3,AINTMNTEAF
TRBJ2-7,TRBV12-3/TRBV12-4,ASRSGPTYEQY
TRBJ1-1,TRBV15,ATSRDRDLGTEAF
TRBJ1-5,TRBV30,AWTAGLGEQPQH
TRBJ2-7,TRBV7-7,ASSRGTGDEQY
TRBJ2-3,TRBV10-3,AISEQVGSVTDTQY
TRBJ1-1,TRBV7-9,ASSTEDKPYTEAF
TRBJ2-1,TRBV3-1/TRBV3-2,ASSQSRRTYNEQF
TRBJ1-1,TRBV2,ASSETGLNTEAF
TRBJ2-7,TRBV6-6,ASSYKTGAYEQY
TRBJ2-7,TRBV4-1,ASSHKVAGLAGGASYEQY
TRBJ1-1,TRBV19,ASSPGHRGVGNTEAF
TRBJ1-5,TRBV19,ASRTRWRRNQPQH
TRBJ2-1,TRBV5-6,ASSLGAGEVDEQF
TRBJ2-7,TRBV5-4,ASSLGGGEV
TRBJ2-3,TRBV4-3,ASSQDPRREDTQY
TRBJ2-5,TRBV7-3,ASSFGGGPRETQY
TRBJ2-3,TRBV6-6,ASSYGQGDTDTQY
TRBJ2-1,TRBV27,ATTRGSHGEQF
TRBJ1-2,TRBV10-2,ASSPTLGQGALYGYT